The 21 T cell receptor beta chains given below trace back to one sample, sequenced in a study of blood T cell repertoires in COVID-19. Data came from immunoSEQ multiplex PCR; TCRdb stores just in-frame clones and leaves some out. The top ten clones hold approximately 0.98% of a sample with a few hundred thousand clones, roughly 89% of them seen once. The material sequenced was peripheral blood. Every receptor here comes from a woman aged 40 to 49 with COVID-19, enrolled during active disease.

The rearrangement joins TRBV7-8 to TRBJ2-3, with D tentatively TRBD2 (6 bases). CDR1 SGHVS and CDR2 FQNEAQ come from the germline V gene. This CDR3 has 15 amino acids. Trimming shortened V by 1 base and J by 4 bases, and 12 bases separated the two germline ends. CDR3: CASSLGGGWPDTQYF. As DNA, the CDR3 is TGTGCCAGCAGCTTAGGTGGGGGGTGGCCAGATACGCAGTATTTT.

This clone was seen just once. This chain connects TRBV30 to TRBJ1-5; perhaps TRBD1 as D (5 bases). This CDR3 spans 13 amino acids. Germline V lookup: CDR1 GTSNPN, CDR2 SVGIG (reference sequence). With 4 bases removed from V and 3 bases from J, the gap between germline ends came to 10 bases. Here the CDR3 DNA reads TGTGCCTGGACCCTGGGGCTCAATCAGCCCCAGCATTTT. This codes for CAWTLGLNQPQHF.

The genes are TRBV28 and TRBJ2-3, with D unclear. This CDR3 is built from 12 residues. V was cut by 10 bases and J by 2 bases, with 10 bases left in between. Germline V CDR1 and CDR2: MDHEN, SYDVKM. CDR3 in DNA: TGTGCCACTGGCGGTTCCACAGATACGCAGTATTTT. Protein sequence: CATGGSTDTQYF.

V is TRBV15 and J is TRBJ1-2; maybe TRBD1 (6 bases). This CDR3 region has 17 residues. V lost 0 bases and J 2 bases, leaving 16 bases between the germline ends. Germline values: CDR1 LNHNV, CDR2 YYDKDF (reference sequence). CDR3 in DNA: TGTGCCACCAGCAGAGACCTCTACGACAGGATAAACTATGGCTACACCTTC. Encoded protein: CATSRDLYDRINYGYTF.

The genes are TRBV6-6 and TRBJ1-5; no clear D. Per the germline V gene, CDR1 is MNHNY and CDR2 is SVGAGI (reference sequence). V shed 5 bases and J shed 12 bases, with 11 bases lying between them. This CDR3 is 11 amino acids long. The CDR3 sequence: CASSPGSLQHF. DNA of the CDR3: TGTGCCAGCAGTCCGGGATCGCTCCAGCATTTT.

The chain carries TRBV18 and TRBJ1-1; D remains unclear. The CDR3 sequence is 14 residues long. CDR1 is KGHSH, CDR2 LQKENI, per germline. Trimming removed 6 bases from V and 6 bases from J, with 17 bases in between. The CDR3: CASSRVVLPSEAFF. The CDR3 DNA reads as TGTGCCAGCTCCCGAGTCGTCCTCCCCTCTGAAGCTTTCTTT.

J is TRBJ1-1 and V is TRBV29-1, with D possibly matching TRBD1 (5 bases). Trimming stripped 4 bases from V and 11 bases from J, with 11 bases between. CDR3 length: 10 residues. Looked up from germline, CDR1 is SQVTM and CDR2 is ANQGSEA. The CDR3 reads CSVAQGAAFF. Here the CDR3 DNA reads TGCAGCGTTGCCCAGGGTGCGGCTTTCTTT.

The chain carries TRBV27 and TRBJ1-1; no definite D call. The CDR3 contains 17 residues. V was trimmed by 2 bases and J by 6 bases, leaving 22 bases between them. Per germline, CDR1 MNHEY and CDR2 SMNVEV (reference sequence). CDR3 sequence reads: CASSLRGGAPKVAEAFF. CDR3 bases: TGTGCCAGCAGTTTACGAGGAGGAGCCCCGAAGGTCGCTGAAGCTTTCTTT.

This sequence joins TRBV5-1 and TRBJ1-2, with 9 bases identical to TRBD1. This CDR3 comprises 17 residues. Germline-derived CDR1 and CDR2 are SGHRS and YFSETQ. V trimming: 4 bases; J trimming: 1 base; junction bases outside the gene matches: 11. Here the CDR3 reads CASSRSTGGVLNYGYTF. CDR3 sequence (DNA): TGCGCCAGCAGCCGTTCCACAGGGGGCGTCCTTAACTATGGCTACACCTTC.

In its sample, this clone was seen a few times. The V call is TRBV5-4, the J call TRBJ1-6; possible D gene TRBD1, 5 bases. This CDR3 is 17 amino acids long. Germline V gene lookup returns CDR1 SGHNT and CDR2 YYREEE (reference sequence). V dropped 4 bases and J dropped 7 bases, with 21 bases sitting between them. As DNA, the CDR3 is TGTGCCAGCAGCCCGGCGGGAGGGGTTAATAACAATTCACCCCTCCACTTT. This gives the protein CASSPAGGVNNNSPLHF.

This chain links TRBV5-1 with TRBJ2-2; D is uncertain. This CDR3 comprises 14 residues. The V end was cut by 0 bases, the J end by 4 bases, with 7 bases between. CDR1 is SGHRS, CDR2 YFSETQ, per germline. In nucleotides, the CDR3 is TGCGCCAGCAGCTTGGGTCAGGTCACCGGGGAGCTGTTTTTT. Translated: CASSLGQVTGELFF.

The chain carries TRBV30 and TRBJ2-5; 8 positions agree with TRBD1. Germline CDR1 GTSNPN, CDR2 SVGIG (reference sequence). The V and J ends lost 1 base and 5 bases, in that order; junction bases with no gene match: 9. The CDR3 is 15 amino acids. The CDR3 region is CAWSEAGGLWETQYF. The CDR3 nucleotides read TGTGCCTGGAGTGAGGCAGGGGGCTTATGGGAGACCCAGTACTTC.

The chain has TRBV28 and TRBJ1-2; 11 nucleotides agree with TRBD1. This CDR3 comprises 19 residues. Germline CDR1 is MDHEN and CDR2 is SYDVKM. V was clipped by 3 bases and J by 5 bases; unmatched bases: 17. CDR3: CASSLVKGQGERRGYGYTF. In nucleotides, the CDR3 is TGTGCCAGCAGTTTGGTGAAGGGACAGGGGGAACGAAGGGGTTATGGCTACACCTTC.

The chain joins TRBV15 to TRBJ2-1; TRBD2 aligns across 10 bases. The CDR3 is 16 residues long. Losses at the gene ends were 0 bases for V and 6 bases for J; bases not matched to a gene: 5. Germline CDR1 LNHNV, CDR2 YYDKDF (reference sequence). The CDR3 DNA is TGTGCCACCAGCAGAGAGATTAGACTAGCGGGCAATGAGCAGTTCTTC. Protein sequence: CATSREIRLAGNEQFF.

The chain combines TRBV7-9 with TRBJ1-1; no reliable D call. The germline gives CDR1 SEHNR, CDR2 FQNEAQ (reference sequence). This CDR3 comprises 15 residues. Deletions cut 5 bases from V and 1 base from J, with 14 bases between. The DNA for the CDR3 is TGTGCCAGCAGCCGTGCCGACACCGCGAACACTGAAGCTTTCTTT. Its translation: CASSRADTANTEAFF. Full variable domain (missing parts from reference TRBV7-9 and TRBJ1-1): DTGVSQNPRHKITKRGQNVTFRCDPISEHNRLYWYRQTLGQGPEFLTYFQNEAQLEKSRLLSDRFSAERPKGSFSTLEIQRTEQGDSAMYLCASSRADTANTEAFFGQGTRLTVV.

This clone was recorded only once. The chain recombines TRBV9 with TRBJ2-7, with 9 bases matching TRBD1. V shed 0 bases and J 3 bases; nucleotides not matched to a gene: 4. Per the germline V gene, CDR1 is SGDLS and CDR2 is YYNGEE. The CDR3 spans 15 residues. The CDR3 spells CASSVGPGQGYEQYF. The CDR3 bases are TGTGCCAGCAGCGTAGGACCGGGACAGGGCTACGAGCAGTACTTC.

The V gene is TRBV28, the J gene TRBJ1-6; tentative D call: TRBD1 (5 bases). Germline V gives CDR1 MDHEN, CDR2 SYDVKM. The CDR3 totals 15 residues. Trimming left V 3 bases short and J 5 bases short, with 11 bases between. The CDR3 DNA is TGTGCCAGCAGTTTGGCACAGGCTGATAATTCACCCCTCCACTTT. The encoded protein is CASSLAQADNSPLHF.

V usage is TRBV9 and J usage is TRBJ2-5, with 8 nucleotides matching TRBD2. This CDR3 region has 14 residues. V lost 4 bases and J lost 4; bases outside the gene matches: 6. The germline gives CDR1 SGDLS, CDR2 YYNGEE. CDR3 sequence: CASSPHRGGETQYF. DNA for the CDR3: TGTGCCAGCAGCCCCCATCGGGGGGGAGAGACCCAGTACTTC.

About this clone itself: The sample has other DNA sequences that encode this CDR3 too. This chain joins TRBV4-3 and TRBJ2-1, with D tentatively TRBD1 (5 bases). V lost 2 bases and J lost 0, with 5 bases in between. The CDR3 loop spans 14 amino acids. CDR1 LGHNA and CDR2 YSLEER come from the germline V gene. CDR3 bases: TGCGCCAGCAGCCAAACAGGCTCCTACAATGAGCAGTTCTTC. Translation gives CASSQTGSYNEQFF.

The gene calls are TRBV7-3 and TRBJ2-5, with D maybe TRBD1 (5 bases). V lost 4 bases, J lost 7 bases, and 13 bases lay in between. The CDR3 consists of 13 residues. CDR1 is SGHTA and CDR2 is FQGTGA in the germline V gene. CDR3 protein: CASSSSGQGTQYF. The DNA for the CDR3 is TGTGCCAGCAGCTCTTCAGGCCAGGGGACCCAGTACTTC.

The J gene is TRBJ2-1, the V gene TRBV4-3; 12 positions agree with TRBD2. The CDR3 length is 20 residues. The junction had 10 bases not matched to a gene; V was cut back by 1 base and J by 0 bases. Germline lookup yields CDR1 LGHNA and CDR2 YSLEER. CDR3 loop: CASSQVSGLAGGSSYNEQFF. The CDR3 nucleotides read TGCGCCAGCAGCCAAGTCTCAGGGCTAGCGGGGGGGAGCTCCTACAATGAGCAGTTCTTC.